This T cell receptor (beta chain) is drawn from a study of cytomegalovirus exposure and HLA in healthy donors. Study observations and caveats: The dataset shows that most TCR sequences were rare, while some public TCRs occurred in many donors.

The data were produced by immunoSEQ multiplex PCR, yet TCRdb's version contains in-frame clones alone and is incomplete. The table shows around 150,000 clones, with over 85% occurring only once. Trimming took 2 bases from V and 0 from J, leaving 14 bases between them. There are 16 residues in the CDR3. In its sample, this clone was seen a few times. Its antigen remains unidentified. This receptor was taken from a woman aged 18-29 years in good health and CMV-seropositive. The sequenced sample was PBMCs. V and J are TRBV23-1 and TRBJ2-7; D is unresolved. TRBV23-1 is marked as an open reading frame, function uncertain. The CDR3 DNA reads TGCGCCAGCAGTCAAATCCGAGGTAGGAGCTCCTACGAGCAGTACTTC. As protein: CASSQIRGRSSYEQYF.